This record looks at one TCR beta chain sequence and its context. Its matching antigen is unknown. The sample originates from a study of shared clonotypes between healthy human individuals. Looking at the study overall: Per donor, CD8 memory used one plate, CD8 naive used two, CD4 memory used three and CD4 naive used three.

Study processing details: Because ImmunoSEQ provided only junction sequences with no quality scores, the filtering differed. Sequencing was performed with immunoSEQ multiplex PCR; in TCRdb, only in-frame clones are kept and a portion is missing. V and J calls and clone size are as listed in that table; D and trimming were resolved from the DNA. The table includes about 2 million clones, about 95% detected once. Germline V gives CDR1 SGHVS, CDR2 FNYEAQ. The junction had 5 bases not matched to a gene; V was cut back by 1 base and J by 8 bases. The CDR3 runs to 14 residues. General study results and limits: Naive CD4 clonotype sharing across several donors was approximately 5%. Donor clonotype sharing was expected to depend on sequencing depth.

The chain joins TRBV7-6 to TRBJ2-1, with TRBD2 matching 7 bases. This receptor was taken from a man aged 18 to 30 in good health. The sequenced sample was naive CD4+ T cells sorted from blood. This sample's subset: CD45RA+ positively selected. CDR3 protein: CASSLGTRQHEQFF. DNA of the CDR3: TGTGCCAGCAGCTTAGGGACTAGGCAACATGAGCAGTTCTTC.